This T cell receptor (beta chain) was documented in a study of OX40 agonist ivuxolimab in advanced cancers. No patient had autoimmune disease or received systemic immunosuppression. Sampled blood was obtained at baseline, cycle 4 day 1, and cycle 7 day 1. Looked up from germline, CDR1 is LNHNV and CDR2 is YYDKDF (reference sequence). The CDR3 loop spans 15 amino acids. Between the trimmed V and J ends, which lost 1 base and 0 bases, there was a span of 9 bases. Profiled with immunoSEQ multiplex PCR; TCRdb holds only in-frame clones, not every one. The profile shows about 26,000 clones, 76% of them singletons. In its sample, this clone ranks as medium-sized.

The sequences come from CD4+ or CD8+ T cells sorted from blood, collected in a trial of the OX40 agonist ivuxolimab. This sequence originates from an adult with an advanced solid tumor such as melanoma, head and neck, liver or kidney cancer. This chain uses TRBV15 with TRBJ1-1, with D maybe TRBD1 (5 bases). The CDR3 bases are TGTGCCACCAGCAGAGGGGGCTTCTTGAACACTGAAGCTTTCTTT. Encoded protein: CATSRGGFLNTEAFF.